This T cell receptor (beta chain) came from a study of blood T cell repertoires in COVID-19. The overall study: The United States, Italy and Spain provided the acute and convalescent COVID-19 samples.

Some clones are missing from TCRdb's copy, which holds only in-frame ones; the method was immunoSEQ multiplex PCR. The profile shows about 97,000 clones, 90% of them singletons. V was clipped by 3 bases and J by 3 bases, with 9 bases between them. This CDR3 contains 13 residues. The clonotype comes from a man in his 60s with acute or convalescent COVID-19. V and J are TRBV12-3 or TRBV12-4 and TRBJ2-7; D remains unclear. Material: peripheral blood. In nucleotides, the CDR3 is TGTGCCAGCAGTTTGGTCGGCGGCTACGAGCAGTACTTC. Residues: CASSLVGGYEQYF.